This T cell receptor beta chain was recovered during a study of T cells in Graves' hyperthyroidism and ophthalmopathy. Authors of the study amplified TCR beta CDR3 regions from RNA transcripts. TCR CDR3 regions were first amplified by RT-PCR with HTBI primers. TCRdb reprocessed the multiplex PCR reads with MiXCR, giving one entry per CDR3 protein. The sample includes hundreds of thousands of distinct CDR3 sequences, 20% to 25% seen only once; the top ten take roughly 60%. Germline V lookup: CDR1 LGHDT, CDR2 YNNKEL (reference sequence). Trimming cost V 1 base and J 5 bases, with 17 bases left between them. The length of the CDR3 is 16 residues.

Material for sequencing was blood. The sequence was collected from a man aged 25 to 40 with Graves' ophthalmopathy. This chain joins TRBV3-1 and TRBJ1-1; a possible D gene is TRBD1 (5 bases). DNA for the CDR3: TGTGCCAGCAGCCAAGCCTCAACAGGCCTCGGAACTGAAGCTTTCTTT. Protein: CASSQASTGLGTEAFF.